These 6 T cell receptor beta chains were sequenced from one sample in a study of shared clonotypes between healthy human individuals. Only in-frame clones appear in the TCRdb table, and some are missing; sequencing was by immunoSEQ multiplex PCR. The sample holds millions of clones; roughly 95% are singletons and the top ten take 0.13%. Sequencing was performed on naive CD4+ T cells sorted from blood. Subset denoted: CD45RA+ positively selected. The receptors here all came from a man aged 18 to 30 in good health.

V gene TRBV28 combines with J gene TRBJ1-2; 7 nucleotides agree with TRBD1. Trimming removed 6 bases from V and 8 bases from J; junction bases left unmatched: 12. The CDR3 runs 14 residues. CDR1 is MDHEN, CDR2 SYDVKM, per germline. CDR3 sequence reads: CASRPLEPGQGYTF. The CDR3 nucleotides are TGTGCCAGCAGGCCCCTAGAACCGGGACAGGGCTACACCTTC.

V and J are TRBV5-4 and TRBJ1-6, with a weak D call TRBD1 (6 bases). Trimming shortened V by 4 bases and J by 8 bases, and 13 bases separated the two germline ends. The germline gives CDR1 SGHNT, CDR2 YYREEE (reference sequence). The CDR3 has 14 amino acids. DNA for the CDR3: TGTGCCAGCAGCCTCAGGGGTCGTTATTCACCCCTCCACTTT. Its protein is CASSLRGRYSPLHF.

The rearrangement uses TRBV28 and TRBJ2-7; 8 bases map to TRBD2. Germline V gene sequence: CDR1 MDHEN, CDR2 SYDVKM. After removal of 6 bases from V and 6 bases from J, the junction contained 7 bases not matched to a gene. There are 13 residues in the CDR3. CDR3 coding DNA: TGTGCCAGCAGCCCAGGACTAGCCGGCGAGCAGTACTTC. Its translation is CASSPGLAGEQYF. The full variable domain, its missing parts supplied by reference TRBV28 and TRBJ2-7, is DVKVTQSSRYLVKRTGEKVFLECVQDMDHENMFWYRQDPGLGLRLIYFSYDVKMKEKGDIPEGYSVSREKKERFSLILESASTNQTSMYLCASSPGLAGEQYFGPGTRLTVT.

The V and J genes are TRBV11-2 and TRBJ2-2; weak D call: TRBD2 (5 bases). The CDR3 has 15 amino acids. V lost 4 bases and J lost 6, with 15 bases in between. Germline CDR1 and CDR2: SGHAT and FQNNGV. This chain's CDR3 is CASSSKRVWAGELFF. CDR3 DNA: TGTGCCAGCAGCTCAAAGAGGGTTTGGGCCGGGGAGCTGTTTTTT.

The V call is TRBV30, the J call TRBJ1-1; the D is unclear. Germline-derived CDR1 and CDR2 are GTSNPN and SVGIG (reference sequence). The V end was cut by 3 bases, the J end by 0 bases, with 8 bases between. The length of the CDR3 is 13 residues. CDR3 loop: CAWRRGVNTEAFF. The DNA for the CDR3 is TGTGCCTGGAGACGGGGAGTGAACACTGAAGCTTTCTTT.

This clone was detected once. The chain is built from TRBV11-2 and TRBJ2-7; no reliable D call. Trimming shortened V by 1 base and J by 1 base, and 20 bases separated the two germline ends. Germline values: CDR1 SGHAT, CDR2 FQNNGV. CDR3 size: 18 residues. The CDR3 region is CASSLARSNSHYSYEQYF. Written as DNA, the CDR3 is TGTGCCAGCAGCTTAGCACGGTCTAACTCACATTATTCCTACGAGCAGTACTTC.